This TCR beta chain was sequenced during a study (dated by TCRdb to the mid-2010s). Regarding the research as a whole: The study tested whether tumor-infiltrating Tregs in breast cancer are recruited from blood Tregs or converted in situ from other CD4+ T cell subsets. The study at large found these results: In terms of TCR gene usage, tumor memory CD4+ T cells clustered together with blood and lymph node memory CD4+ cells, as well as with lymph node naive CD4+ cells. The TCR alpha and beta sequences of tumor-infiltrating Tregs showed the greatest overlap with tumor naive CD4+ T cells, followed by blood naive CD4+ T cells. The validation in the larger cohort was limited to a single TCR beta V-J rearrangement instead of whole repertoires.

The Miltenyi Naive CD4+ T Cell Isolation kit was used to purify naive CD4+ T cells, and CD25 microbeads were used to remove Tregs. Tregs, naive and memory CD4+ T cells from tumor, blood and ipsilateral draining lymph nodes of five breast cancer patients underwent full-length TCR alpha and beta sequencing. Tumor tissue and lymph nodes obtained by ipsilateral axillary dissection were perfused with PBS, cut into small pieces and digested using collagenase I and hyaluronidase. Mononuclear cells from lymph nodes or 50 ml of peripheral blood were isolated by Ficoll density gradient centrifugation. FACS confirmed that the sorted cell populations were more than 90% pure. Amplification of full-length TCR variable regions was done by 5' RACE PCR using constant-region reverse primers, and this step was followed by semi-nested PCR with Nested Universal Primer A. Using the ReliaPrep RNA Cell Miniprep System, total RNA was extracted, and the SMARTer RACE 5'/3' Kit was then used to reverse transcribe the RNA into 5'RACE-ready cDNA. An Illumina MiSeq was used to sequence the full-length TCR alpha and beta libraries, which had been barcoded with multiplex adaptors. In the paper's pipeline: Sequencing data were pooled across the five patients for each of nine subset-tissue groups and compared by unsupervised clustering of TCR gene usage. The Morisita-Horn index was used to calculate repertoire similarity, with shared sequences weighted by how much each contributed to each repertoire. In TCRdb, the public reads were trimmed at Q25 with fastp and aligned with MiXCR, with productive beta chains retained. A single entry per CDR3 protein holds the most common genes and DNA from its merged rows. None of the V and J calls come from the authors' own analysis; TCRdb made them. This sample lists approximately 31,000 distinct CDR3 sequences; about 25% were detected once. Clones ranked in the top ten supply 3.5% to 4% of the sample.

In this sample, this clonotype turned up a few times. Its antigen is unknown. There are no base qualities to consult, and no much larger clone falls within one base. V loses 6 bases, J loses 2 bases, and the germline ends lie 7 bases apart. Per the germline V gene (reference sequence), SEHNR is the CDR1 and FQNEAQ is the CDR2. The CDR3 spans 12 residues, from the cysteine through the phenylalanine. Of the read, only the CDR3 DNA is kept; its 36 bases are in frame from base 1. The V gene is TRBV7-9 and the J gene is TRBJ1-2; the D gene remains uncertain. Input material: naive CD4+ T cells sorted from a lymph node. The sample's cell subset or site label is to be understood as: naive CD4+ T cells, CD4+CD45RA+CD25-. This clonotype originated in a female donor with breast cancer. Here is the DNA: TGTGCCAGCAGTTCCCGGAACTATGGCTACACCTTC. Its coded protein is CASSSRNYGYTF.